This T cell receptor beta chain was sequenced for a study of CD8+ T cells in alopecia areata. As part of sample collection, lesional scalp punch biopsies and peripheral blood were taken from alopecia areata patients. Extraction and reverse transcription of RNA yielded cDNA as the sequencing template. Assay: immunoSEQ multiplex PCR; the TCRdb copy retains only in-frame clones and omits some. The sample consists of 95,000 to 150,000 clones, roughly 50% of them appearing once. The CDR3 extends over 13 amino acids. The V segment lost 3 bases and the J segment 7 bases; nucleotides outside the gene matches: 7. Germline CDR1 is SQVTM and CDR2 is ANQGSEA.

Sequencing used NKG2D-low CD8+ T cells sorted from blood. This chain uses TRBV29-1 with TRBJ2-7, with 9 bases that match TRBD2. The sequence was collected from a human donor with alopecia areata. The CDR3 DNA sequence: TGCAGCGTTGAGGGAGCGGGAGGAGGAGAGCAGTACTTC. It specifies CSVEGAGGGEQYF.